Listed below are T cell receptor beta chains from one sample, sequenced in a study of blood T cell repertoires in COVID-19. The repertoire was sequenced with immunoSEQ multiplex PCR; TCRdb's copy has only in-frame clones and lacks some. The sample comprises approximately 280,000 clones, roughly 91% of which are singletons, and about 4.2% rests with the top ten. Input material: peripheral blood. The receptors come from a man aged 40-49 years with acute or convalescent COVID-19. The CDR3 runs from the conserved cysteine through the conserved F or W. Each record gives: clone size, J gene, D gene, V gene, CDR3 protein, CDR3 DNA. A D gene is named only where the DNA matches it firmly. Only part of the rows carry a size: once, few, many, or a class if the clone is expanded.

NA,TRBJ1-2,NA,TRBV7-6,CASSITGMYGYTF,TGTGCCAGCAGCATAACAGGGATGTATGGCTACACCTTC
NA,TRBJ1-1,NA,TRBV19,CASSIVWRGTEAFF,TGTGCCAGTAGTATCGTCTGGCGCGGCACTGAAGCTTTCTTT
NA,TRBJ1-5,TRBD1,TRBV4-1,CASSQGRGTGNQPQHF,TGCGCCAGCAGCCAAGGGAGAGGGACAGGCAATCAGCCCCAGCATTTT
once,TRBJ2-6,NA,TRBV5-6,CASSPTSSGANVLTF,TGTGCCAGCAGCCCGACAAGCTCTGGGGCCAACGTCCTGACTTTC
NA,TRBJ1-1,NA,TRBV5-6,CASSLIPGGAEAFF,TGTGCCAGCAGCTTGATTCCGGGAGGGGCTGAAGCTTTCTTT
NA,TRBJ1-2,NA,TRBV27,CASSNYTGVAYGYTF,TGTGCCAGCAGCAACTATACCGGGGTAGCCTATGGCTACACCTTC
once,TRBJ2-7,TRBD1,TRBV3-1/TRBV3-2,CASSQVPGTGAYEQYF,TGTGCCAGCAGCCAAGTACCCGGGACAGGGGCGTACGAGCAGTACTTC
NA,TRBJ1-4,NA,TRBV4-1,CASSQEARSNEKLFF,TGCGCCAGCAGCCAAGAGGCTAGGTCTAATGAAAAACTGTTTTTT
NA,TRBJ2-3,NA,TRBV5-4,CASFPGSFSTDTQYF,TGTGCCAGCTTCCCAGGCAGCTTTAGCACAGATACGCAGTATTTT
NA,TRBJ2-3,TRBD2,TRBV6-1,CASSEKLAGAISTDTQYF,TGTGCCAGCAGTGAAAAGCTAGCGGGGGCTATTAGCACAGATACGCAGTATTTT
once,TRBJ1-6,NA,TRBV2,CASSPERSPLHF,TGTGCCAGCAGTCCCGAGAGATCACCCCTCCACTTT
NA,TRBJ1-6,NA,TRBV7-8,CASSPRRVNNSPLHF,TGTGCCAGCAGCCCCCGGCGGGTAAATAATTCACCCCTCCACTTT
NA,TRBJ2-2,TRBD2,TRBV27,CASSLALAGGRETGELFF,TGTGCCAGCAGTCTAGCCCTAGCGGGGGGGCGGGAAACCGGGGAGCTGTTTTTT
NA,TRBJ2-7,TRBD1,TRBV11-3,CASSPEQGQEQYF,TGTGCCAGCAGCCCTGAACAGGGACAGGAGCAGTACTTC
once,TRBJ2-7,NA,TRBV28,CASSLRLYEQYF,TGTGCCAGCAGTTTGAGACTGTACGAGCAGTACTTC
once,TRBJ2-3,TRBD2,TRBV9,CASSLTEYGLAGGPDTQYF,TGTGCCAGCAGCTTGACAGAATATGGACTAGCGGGGGGGCCAGATACGCAGTATTTT
NA,TRBJ2-7,TRBD1,TRBV6-2/TRBV6-3,CASSSRTGSLYEQYF,TGTGCCAGCAGTTCTAGGACAGGTTCCCTCTACGAGCAGTACTTC
NA,TRBJ1-6,NA,TRBV10-1,CASSAHRDSPLHF,TGCGCCAGCAGTGCGCACAGAGATTCACCCCTCCACTTT
NA,TRBJ1-2,NA,TRBV12-3/TRBV12-4,CASSRNGWGYTF,TGTGCCAGCAGCCGGAACGGGTGGGGCTACACCTTC
NA,TRBJ2-7,NA,TRBV2,CASSPAGSYEQYF,TGTGCCAGCAGCCCCGCCGGGTCCTACGAGCAGTACTTC
NA,TRBJ1-2,NA,TRBV19,CASSRGLRLNYGYTF,TGTGCCAGTAGTAGAGGGCTCCGCTTAAACTATGGCTACACCTTC
NA,TRBJ2-3,NA,TRBV7-3,CASSLPRDTQYF,TGTGCCAGCAGCTTACCCCGAGATACGCAGTATTTT
NA,TRBJ1-2,NA,TRBV30,CAWSPTGQNGYTF,TGTGCCTGGAGCCCGACAGGTCAAAATGGCTACACCTTC
NA,TRBJ2-1,NA,TRBV7-3,CASSPRRDSSYNEQFF,TGTGCCAGCAGCCCCCGGCGGGACTCCTCCTACAATGAGCAGTTCTTC
NA,TRBJ2-1,TRBD1,TRBV5-1,CASSKYPGTGDPVSYNEQFF,TGCGCCAGCAGCAAATATCCAGGGACAGGGGACCCAGTCTCCTACAATGAGCAGTTCTTC
NA,TRBJ1-5,NA,TRBV19,CASSPLRERNQPQHF,TGTGCCAGTAGTCCACTCCGGGAACGCAATCAGCCCCAGCATTTT
NA,TRBJ2-1,TRBD2,TRBV15,CATSRTQGLFYNEQFF,TGTGCCACCAGCAGGACCCAGGGACTATTCTACAATGAGCAGTTCTTC
NA,TRBJ2-7,TRBD1,TRBV19,CASATGIGEQYF,TGTGCCAGTGCGACAGGGATCGGCGAGCAGTACTTC
NA,TRBJ1-1,TRBD1,TRBV15,CATSRGAGTGDTEAFF,TGTGCCACCAGCAGAGGAGCCGGGACAGGGGACACTGAAGCTTTCTTT
NA,TRBJ2-1,TRBD1,TRBV5-1,CASSGSGTAVYNEQFF,TGCGCCAGCAGTGGGTCGGGGACAGCGGTATACAATGAGCAGTTCTTC
NA,TRBJ2-3,NA,TRBV5-1,CASSSPYTDTQYF,TGCGCCAGCAGCTCACCCTACACAGATACGCAGTATTTT
few,TRBJ2-7,NA,TRBV3-1/TRBV3-2,CASSQDWAGSKKSYEQYF,TGTGCCAGCAGCCAAGACTGGGCAGGGTCAAAAAAATCCTACGAGCAGTACTTC
NA,TRBJ2-6,NA,TRBV24-1,CATSDSGAGANVLTF,TGTGCCACCAGTGATTCAGGCGCTGGGGCCAACGTCCTGACTTTC
NA,TRBJ2-1,TRBD1,TRBV9,CASSPTGGLYNEQFF,TGTGCCAGCAGCCCGACAGGGGGCCTCTACAATGAGCAGTTCTTC
NA,TRBJ1-1,NA,TRBV6-6,CASSYTLASGSEAFF,TGTGCCAGCAGTTACACCCTAGCGTCGGGGAGTGAAGCTTTCTTT
NA,TRBJ2-3,TRBD2,TRBV10-3,CAISGRTSGSEGTDTQYF,TGTGCCATCAGTGGGCGGACTAGCGGGTCGGAGGGCACAGATACGCAGTATTTT
NA,TRBJ1-1,NA,TRBV7-9,CASSLVEDTEAFF,TGTGCCAGCAGCTTAGTAGAGGACACTGAAGCTTTCTTT
NA,TRBJ1-4,NA,TRBV2,CASSGQGPTHEKLFF,TGTGCCAGCAGTGGGCAGGGGCCTACACATGAAAAACTGTTTTTT
NA,TRBJ2-1,TRBD2,TRBV7-9,CASSAPGLAVYNEQFF,TGTGCCAGCAGCGCACCGGGACTAGCGGTCTACAATGAGCAGTTCTTC
NA,TRBJ1-1,NA,TRBV7-9,CASSLQGWDTEAFF,TGTGCCAGCAGCTTACAGGGGTGGGACACTGAAGCTTTCTTT
NA,TRBJ2-6,NA,TRBV21-1,CASSPGTAVSGANVLTF,TGTGCCAGCAGCCCCGGGACAGCGGTCTCTGGGGCCAACGTCCTGACTTTC